The source of this T cell receptor (beta chain) is a study of shared clonotypes between healthy human individuals. Study in general: Each donor had three CD4 naive, three CD4 memory, two CD8 naive and one CD8 memory plate. Overall study results and limits: Sequencing depth was predicted to influence how clonotypes are shared among donors.

V was pared by 3 bases and J by 0 bases, with 9 bases between. CDR1 is MDHEN, CDR2 SYDVKM, per germline. This CDR3 spans 14 amino acids. Comments on this clone: The target antigen is unknown. Within the sample, other DNA sequences also encode this same CDR3.

Adult Caucasians living in Nashville, Tennessee made up all of the donors. CD45RA+ naive and CD45RA-negative memory subsets were separated from CD4+ cells. Sequencing used immunoSEQ multiplex PCR; TCRdb keeps in-frame clones, though not all of them. The repertoire holds a few million clones, with over 85% as singletons. This TCR was recovered from a young man in good health. Some clones in this sample may be carry-over from other donors' samples. This sequence joins TRBV28 and TRBJ2-7; unclear D gene. Sequenced sample: naive CD4+ T cells from PBMCs. The subset: CD45RA+ positively selected. Here the CDR3 reads CASSFSGSSYEQYF. In DNA form, the CDR3 reads TGTGCCAGCAGTTTTTCCGGTAGCTCCTACGAGCAGTACTTC.